The 21 T cell receptor beta chains reported below all come from one sample, sequenced in a study of shared clonotypes between healthy human individuals. Data came from immunoSEQ multiplex PCR; TCRdb stores just in-frame clones and leaves some out. The table records about 520,000 clones, approximately 80% of them present only once. Input material: PBMCs. The receptors come from a middle-aged woman in good health. Some clones in this sample may be carry-over from other donors' samples.

The chain links TRBV7-8 to TRBJ2-1; D may match TRBD1 or TRBD2 (5 bases each). V lost 1 base, J lost 2 bases, and 12 bases lay in between. Germline V lookup: CDR1 SGHVS, CDR2 FQNEAQ. The CDR3 sequence is 16 residues long. The CDR3 DNA follows: TGTGCCAGCAGCTTAGTTGGGGGTGGGGCCTACAATGAGCAGTTCTTC. Residues: CASSLVGGGAYNEQFF.

The rearrangement links TRBV6-6 to TRBJ2-4; D is ambiguous. V lost 7 bases and J lost 7, with 14 bases in between. Per germline, CDR1 MNHNY and CDR2 SVGAGI (reference sequence). This CDR3 has 13 residues. The CDR3 nucleotides are TGTGCCAGCACTCCCGAGTTCGGGAACATTCAGTACTTC. This encodes CASTPEFGNIQYF.

The V gene is TRBV4-2, the J gene TRBJ2-7; 8 positions agree with TRBD2. The germline CDR1 and CDR2 sequences are LGHNA and YNFKEQ. V gave up 3 bases and J gave up 3 bases; unmatched junction bases: 7. This CDR3 spans 15 amino acids. CDR3 region: CASSHGSGVVYEQYF. As DNA, the CDR3 is TGTGCCAGCAGCCACGGTAGCGGGGTGGTCTACGAGCAGTACTTC.

The chain uses TRBV7-6 and TRBJ2-2; TRBD1 might be the D (6 bases). The V end was cut by 11 bases, the J end by 5 bases, with 15 bases between. There are 13 residues in the CDR3. Germline CDR1 reads SGHVS; CDR2 reads FNYEAQ. CDR3 loop: CALLRTETGELFF. The CDR3 nucleotides are TGTGCCTTACTCAGGACAGAGACCGGGGAGCTGTTTTTT.

The J gene is TRBJ2-2, the V gene TRBV18; weak D call: TRBD2 (5 bases). Germline V gene data show CDR1 as KGHSH and CDR2 as LQKENI. The CDR3 is made up of 13 amino acids. Trimming removed 2 bases at V and 4 bases at J, with 5 bases between. The CDR3 DNA reads TGTGCCAGCTCACCAGAGGGCACCGGGGAGCTGTTTTTT. Residues: CASSPEGTGELFF.

The chain uses TRBV28 and TRBJ2-5; no definite D call. CDR1 is MDHEN, CDR2 SYDVKM, per germline. The CDR3 has 14 amino acids. The V and J ends lost 4 bases and 5 bases respectively, with 14 bases between them. The CDR3 spells CASSSLTLWETQYF. CDR3 sequence (DNA): TGTGCCAGCAGTTCCTTGACCCTATGGGAGACCCAGTACTTC. The full variable domain, its missing parts supplied by reference TRBV28 and TRBJ2-5, is DVKVTQSSRYLVKRTGEKVFLECVQDMDHENMFWYRQDPGLGLRLIYFSYDVKMKEKGDIPEGYSVSREKKERFSLILESASTNQTSMYLCASSSLTLWETQYFGPGTRLLVL.

The chain uses TRBV19 and TRBJ2-1; the D is unclear. Trimming removed 0 bases from V and 0 bases from J, with 9 bases in between. CDR3 length: 16 amino acids. The germline V gene has CDR1 LNHDA and CDR2 SQIVND (reference sequence). For the CDR3, the DNA is TGTGCCAGTAGTATAGAGGCCCGAAACTCCTACAATGAGCAGTTCTTC. Its protein is CASSIEARNSYNEQFF.

This clone was detected only a few times. The J gene is TRBJ1-1, the V gene TRBV18, with a possible D match to TRBD1 (5 bases). CDR3 length: 13 residues. Germline CDR1 reads KGHSH; CDR2 reads LQKENI. Between the trimmed V and J ends, which lost 2 bases and 7 bases, there was a span of 11 bases. The CDR3 region has the DNA TGTGCCAGCTCACCAATGAGAGACAGTGAAGCTTTCTTT. It specifies CASSPMRDSEAFF.

The CDR3 DNA reads as TGTGCCAGCAGCTTTTACAGAGATCAGCCCCAGCATTTT. It specifies CASSFYRDQPQHF. This sequence joins TRBV7-2 and TRBJ1-5, with unresolved D. V lost 3 bases and J 5 bases, leaving 8 bases between the germline ends. Germline CDR1 and CDR2: SGHTA and FQGNSA. This CDR3 region has 13 residues.

The rearrangement links TRBV27 to TRBJ2-7; the D is unclear. The germline V gene has CDR1 MNHEY and CDR2 SMNVEV (reference sequence). The CDR3 sequence is 14 residues long. V was clipped by 5 bases and J by 3 bases, with 14 bases between them. CDR3 amino acids: CASSPWTDYYEQYF. The CDR3 nucleotides are TGTGCCAGCAGTCCTTGGACGGATTACTACGAGCAGTACTTC.

The chain combines TRBV28 with TRBJ2-6; D not resolved. The CDR3 runs 17 residues. The germline CDR1 and CDR2 sequences are MDHEN and SYDVKM. V lost 5 bases and J lost 2, with 16 bases in between. DNA of the CDR3: TGTGCCAGCAGTGGACCCGCCCTAGTGCCTGGGGCCAACGTCCTGACTTTC. Translating it yields CASSGPALVPGANVLTF.

The gene calls are TRBV18 and TRBJ1-1; 7 nucleotides align to TRBD1. The junction had 6 bases not matched to a gene; V was cut back by 2 bases and J by 3 bases. The CDR3 spans 15 residues. From germline, CDR1 is KGHSH and CDR2 LQKENI. In DNA, the CDR3 is TGTGCCAGCTCACCAATCCCAGGGGGGGACACTGAAGCTTTCTTT. Its protein product is CASSPIPGGDTEAFF. The complete variable domain, with remaining parts taken from reference TRBV18 and TRBJ1-1, reads NAGVMQNPRHLVRRRGQEARLRCSPMKGHSHVYWYRQLPEEGLKFMVYLQKENIIDESGMPKERFSAEFPKEGPSILRIQQVVRGDSAAYFCASSPIPGGDTEAFFGQGTRLTVV.

Only a few counts were recorded for this clone. V gene TRBV29-1 combines with J gene TRBJ1-1; possibly TRBD1 for D (5 bases). Trimming left V 2 bases short and J 5 bases short, with 15 bases between. The CDR3 spans 14 residues. Germline V gene lookup returns CDR1 SQVTM and CDR2 ANQGSEA. CDR3 sequence (DNA): TGCAGCGTTGAAAAACAGGAAGGAGGTACTGAAGCTTTCTTT. As protein: CSVEKQEGGTEAFF.

The chain recombines TRBV28 with TRBJ2-3; no definite D call. The CDR3 runs 15 residues. Trimming cost V 4 bases and J 0 bases, with 11 bases left between them. The germline V gene has CDR1 MDHEN and CDR2 SYDVKM. The CDR3 DNA is TGTGCCAGCAGTTCACAGTTCCCTAGCACAGATACGCAGTATTTT. Translating gives CASSSQFPSTDTQYF. Supplemented by reference TRBV28 and TRBJ2-3, the full variable domain reads DVKVTQSSRYLVKRTGEKVFLECVQDMDHENMFWYRQDPGLGLRLIYFSYDVKMKEKGDIPEGYSVSREKKERFSLILESASTNQTSMYLCASSSQFPSTDTQYFGPGTRLTVL.

About this clone: A far larger clone lies a single base away; this is likely a read error. Other DNA sequences within the sample encode an identical CDR3. The rearrangement joins TRBV28 to TRBJ2-6, with D perhaps matching TRBD1 (6 bases). The CDR3 extends over 16 amino acids. Germline lookup yields CDR1 MDHEN and CDR2 SYDVKM. The CDR3 reads CASSSGQLDGANVLTF. The CDR3 DNA reads as TGCGCCAGCAGTTCCGGACAGTTAGATGGGGCCAACGTCCTGACTTTC.

The rearrangement uses TRBV2 and TRBJ1-1; TRBD1 is a possible D gene (6 bases). Looked up from germline, CDR1 is SNHLY and CDR2 is FYNNEI. Between the trimmed V and J ends, which lost 1 base and 1 base, there was a span of 16 bases. This CDR3 is 17 amino acids long. The CDR3 region is CASSEERGGRRNTEAFF. In nucleotides, the CDR3 is TGTGCCAGCAGTGAAGAACGGGGGGGCAGGCGGAACACTGAAGCTTTCTTT.

This chain joins TRBV11-2 and TRBJ2-2; D possibly corresponds to TRBD2 (6 bases). V was trimmed by 3 bases and J by 5 bases, leaving 13 bases between them. The CDR3 consists of 15 residues. The germline V gene encodes CDR1 SGHAT and CDR2 FQNNGV. The CDR3 loop reads CASSLDIAATGELFF. The CDR3 nucleotides read TGTGCCAGCAGCTTGGACATAGCGGCTACCGGGGAGCTGTTTTTT.

This clone came up a few times. The rearrangement links TRBV9 to TRBJ2-3, with D perhaps given as TRBD1 or TRBD2 (6 bases each). V lost 3 bases to trimming and J lost 0 bases, with 14 bases between them. The CDR3 consists of 16 residues. Germline CDR1 SGDLS, CDR2 YYNGEE. CDR3 residues: CASSERGDTSTDTQYF. The CDR3 DNA reads as TGTGCCAGCAGCGAGAGGGGGGACACCAGCACAGATACGCAGTATTTT.

This clone was seen just once. The rearrangement links TRBV7-8 to TRBJ2-5, with 13 bases lining up with TRBD2. V lost 5 bases, J lost 1 base, and 4 bases stayed unmatched. The CDR3 extends over 16 amino acids. From germline, CDR1 is SGHVS and CDR2 FQNEAQ. The CDR3 bases are TGTGCCAGCAGCCCCTGGACTAGCGGGAGCCAAGAGACCCAGTACTTC. Translating it yields CASSPWTSGSQETQYF. Filled out from reference TRBV7-8 and TRBJ2-5, the complete variable domain reads GAGVSQSPRYKVAKRGQDVALRCDPISGHVSLFWYQQALGQGPEFLTYFQNEAQLDKSGLPSDRFFAERPEGSVSTLKIQRTQQEDSAVYLCASSPWTSGSQETQYFGPGTRLLVL.

The chain employs TRBV7-7 and TRBJ2-3; D call uncertain. The V gene lost 3 bases and the J gene lost 2 bases, with 6 bases spanning the gap. CDR1 is SSHAT and CDR2 is FNYEAQ in the germline V gene (reference sequence). The CDR3 is 13 amino acids. The CDR3 nucleotides are TGTGCCAGCAGCTTGGGCCTCACAGATACGCAGTATTTT. Encoded protein: CASSLGLTDTQYF.

The rearrangement joins TRBV7-3 to TRBJ2-2; 13 bases fit TRBD2. There are 16 residues in the CDR3. Germline loops: CDR1 SGHTA, CDR2 FQGTGA. J was trimmed by 4 bases and V by 6 bases; bases with no gene match: 5. The CDR3 loop reads CASSLTSGRSTGELFF. In nucleotides, the CDR3 is TGTGCCAGCAGTTTGACTAGCGGGAGGAGCACCGGGGAGCTGTTTTTT.